The present TCR beta chain was sequenced within a study of T cell responses to AZD1222 COVID-19 vaccine. In germline, CDR1 is SNHLY, CDR2 FYNNEI. CDR3 length equals 17 residues. The ends lost 8 bases at V and 1 base at J; junction bases unmatched: 11. Assay used: immunoSEQ multiplex PCR; TCRdb lists only in-frame clones, some missing. This sample has 110,000 or so clones, with around 89% found just once. The source was peripheral blood, collected on day 0 of AZD1222 vaccination. The V and J genes are TRBV2 and TRBJ1-5; 10 bases are shared with TRBD1. The sequence derives from an adult in good health. The DNA for the CDR3 is TGTGCCAGCGCGGGAGACAGGGGGCCTCGAAGCAATCAGCCCCAGCATTTT. This gives the protein CASAGDRGPRSNQPQHF.